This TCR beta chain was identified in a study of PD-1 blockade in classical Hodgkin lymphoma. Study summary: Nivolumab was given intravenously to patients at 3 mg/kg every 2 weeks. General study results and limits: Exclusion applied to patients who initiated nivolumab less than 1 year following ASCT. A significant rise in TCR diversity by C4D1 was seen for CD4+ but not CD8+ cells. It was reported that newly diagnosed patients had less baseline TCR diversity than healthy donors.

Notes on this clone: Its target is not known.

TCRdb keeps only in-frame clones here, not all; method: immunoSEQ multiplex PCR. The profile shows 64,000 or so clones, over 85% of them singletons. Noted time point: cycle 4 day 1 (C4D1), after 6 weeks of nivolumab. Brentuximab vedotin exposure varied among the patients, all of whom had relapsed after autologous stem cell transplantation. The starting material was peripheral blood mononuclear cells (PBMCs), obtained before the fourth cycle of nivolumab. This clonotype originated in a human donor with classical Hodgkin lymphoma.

CDR3: CASSLAAGGRADTQYF. For the CDR3, the DNA is TGTGCCAGCAGCTTGGCCGCCGGGGGGAGGGCAGATACGCAGTATTTT. The chain links TRBV5-4 to TRBJ2-3, with 7 bases identical to TRBD2. CDR3 size: 16 residues. Germline CDR1 and CDR2: SGHNT and YYREEE (reference sequence). The V segment lost 0 bases and the J segment 4 bases; nucleotides outside the gene matches: 8.